The 3 T cell receptor beta chains below come from one sample, sequenced in a study of OX40 agonist ivuxolimab in advanced cancers. Profiling relied on immunoSEQ multiplex PCR, and the TCRdb table lists in-frame clones only, not all of them. The sample yields tens of thousands of clones, nearly 90% seen once. The source material was CD4+ or CD8+ T cells sorted from blood, sampled in a trial of the OX40 agonist ivuxolimab. The receptors derive from an adult with an advanced solid tumor such as melanoma, head and neck, liver or kidney cancer.

J is TRBJ2-1 and V is TRBV18; 8 bases fit TRBD1. There are 16 residues in the CDR3. Germline V gives CDR1 KGHSH, CDR2 LQKENI. The ends lost 3 bases at V and 2 bases at J; junction bases unmatched: 6. The DNA for the CDR3 is TGTGCCAGCTCACCTATCGGGACAGGACCCTACAATGAGCAGTTCTTC. This sequence encodes CASSPIGTGPYNEQFF.

This chain joins TRBV14 and TRBJ2-2, with 10 bases identical to TRBD2. J was trimmed by 6 bases and V by 4 bases; bases with no gene match: 20. The CDR3 runs to 20 residues. Germline V gene data show CDR1 as SGHDN and CDR2 as FVKESK. CDR3 protein: CASSPFPASGSDFGSGELFF. In DNA form, the CDR3 reads TGTGCCAGCAGCCCTTTTCCCGCTAGCGGGAGTGATTTTGGGTCCGGGGAGCTGTTTTTT.

The CDR3 DNA follows: TGTGCCATCGCCTCGGACGGACTACTCGGGGAGCTGTTTTTT. This sequence encodes CAIASDGLLGELFF. The chain combines TRBV10-3 with TRBJ2-2; D possibly corresponds to TRBD2 (6 bases). V was shortened by 8 bases and J by 7 bases, with 17 bases between the two germline ends. Germline V gene lookup returns CDR1 ENHRY and CDR2 SYGVKD. This CDR3 contains 14 residues.